This passage covers 25 T cell receptor beta chains from one sample sequenced in a study of beta chain features in type 1 diabetes. Study-level results: TCRB CDR3s from Type 1 diabetes patients were moderately but significantly shorter in all four CD4+ subsets.

Expressed TCRB transcripts were sequenced because the isolated RNA had all been reverse transcribed beforehand. The repertoire was sequenced with immunoSEQ multiplex PCR; TCRdb's copy has only in-frame clones and lacks some. The sample has around 340,000 clones, approximately 9.9% seen once. Antigens of these TCRs are unknown. Specimen: central memory CD4+ T cells from blood. These receptors originate from a man aged 25 to 40 with type 1 diabetes.

This clone was detected ten times or more. The V gene is TRBV4-3, the J gene TRBJ1-2; D may be TRBD1 (6 bases). The CDR3 loop spans 13 amino acids. CDR1 and CDR2 (germline): LGHNA, YSLEER. V was pared by 1 base and J by 5 bases, with 8 bases between. In DNA, the CDR3 is TGCGCCAGCAGCCAAGCGGACAGATATGGCTACACCTTC. Translating it yields CASSQADRYGYTF.

This chain links TRBV6-1 with TRBJ1-1; D may be TRBD1 (5 bases). The germline gives CDR1 MNHNS, CDR2 SASEGT. The V end lost 7 bases, the J end lost 7 bases, and 16 bases lay between the germline ends. This CDR3 comprises 13 residues. The DNA for the CDR3 is TGTGCCAGCAATAGGGGACGCGGTCTTGAAGCTTTCTTT. This codes for CASNRGRGLEAFF.

The chain employs TRBV7-8 and TRBJ1-2, with a possible D match to TRBD1 (6 bases). The V end was cut by 5 bases, the J end by 7 bases, with 17 bases between. Germline CDR1 is SGHVS and CDR2 is FQNEAQ. This CDR3 has 14 amino acids. The DNA for the CDR3 is TGTGCCAGCAGCCTAGATGGGGGGGACATTGGCTACACCTTC. It encodes CASSLDGGDIGYTF.

The genes are TRBV2 and TRBJ2-1; D remains ambiguous. Looked up from germline, CDR1 is SNHLY and CDR2 is FYNNEI. The V and J ends lost 6 bases and 1 base respectively, with 10 bases between them. CDR3 length equals 14 residues. The CDR3 region is CASSESASYNEQFF. The DNA for the CDR3 is TGTGCCAGCAGCGAGTCAGCGTCCTACAATGAGCAGTTCTTC.

This clone turned up a few times. The V gene is TRBV21-1, the J gene TRBJ2-3; the table assigns TRBD1, which was not confirmed against the DNA. TRBV21-1 is a pseudogene segment. This CDR3 is 16 amino acids long. The DNA of the CDR3 is TGTGCCAGCAGCACGAAAGGGACAGGGTGGGGGGATACGCAGTATTTT. This sequence encodes CASSTKGTGWGDTQYF.

Note on this clone: This may be a read error, as it is one base from a much larger clone. The chain links TRBV6-6 to TRBJ2-3, with D maybe TRBD1 (5 bases). The germline CDR1 and CDR2 sequences are MNHNY and SVGAGI (reference sequence). This CDR3 spans 12 amino acids. Trimming took off 6 bases at V and 4 bases at J, with 8 bases between the two ends. CDR3 protein: CASSGRADTQYF. The CDR3 DNA is TGTGCCAGCAGCGGCAGGGCAGATACGCAGTATTTT.

This clone was seen more than once but under ten times. The chain couples TRBV9 to TRBJ2-7; possible D gene TRBD1, 6 bases. The CDR3 loop spans 17 amino acids. V dropped 4 bases and J dropped 0 bases, with 20 bases sitting between them. Germline CDR1 is SGDLS and CDR2 is YYNGEE. CDR3 amino acids: CASSPTGVGAGSYEQYF. Here the CDR3 DNA reads TGTGCCAGCAGCCCCACCGGGGTGGGGGCAGGCTCCTACGAGCAGTACTTC.

This clone showed up many times. The gene calls are TRBV29-1 and TRBJ2-1; a possible D gene is TRBD1 (5 bases). The CDR3 has 12 amino acids. Germline values: CDR1 SQVTM, CDR2 ANQGSEA. Trimming pared 2 bases from V and 10 bases from J, leaving 12 bases between. The CDR3 nucleotides read TGCAGCGTTGAACCGGTACAGGCCGAGCAGTTCTTC. It yields the protein CSVEPVQAEQFF.

The V call is TRBV7-7, the J call TRBJ1-3; D is unclear. Per the germline V gene, CDR1 is SSHAT and CDR2 is FNYEAQ (reference sequence). This CDR3 region has 13 residues. V lost 4 bases and J lost 2, with 6 bases in between. Here the CDR3 reads CASSSQAGNTIYF. For the CDR3, the DNA is TGTGCCAGCAGCTCCCAAGCTGGAAACACCATATATTTT.

The rearrangement links TRBV12-2 to TRBJ1-6; the table names TRBD1, a call not compared with the DNA. TRBV12-2 is a recognized pseudogene. The CDR3 spans 14 residues. Here the CDR3 DNA reads TGTGCAAGTCGCTTTCCGGGACAGGTTTCACCCCTCCACTTT. It yields the protein CASRFPGQVSPLHF.

The chain employs TRBV5-4 and TRBJ1-1; D unresolved. The CDR3 covers 11 residues. Germline V CDR1 and CDR2: SGHNT, YYREEE (reference sequence). With 0 bases removed from V and 3 bases from J, the gap between germline ends came to 0 bases. CDR3 coding DNA: TGTGCCAGCAGCTTGGACACTGAAGCTTTCTTT. Translation gives CASSLDTEAFF.

This clone was observed at least ten times. The genes are TRBV2 and TRBJ2-7; maybe TRBD1 (6 bases). The germline CDR1 and CDR2 sequences are SNHLY and FYNNEI. CDR3 length equals 14 residues. V lost 8 bases and J 1 base, leaving 15 bases between the germline ends. CDR3 residues: CASRGQLASYEQYF. In nucleotides, the CDR3 is TGTGCCAGCCGCGGACAGCTAGCTTCCTACGAGCAGTACTTC.

This clone was observed a handful of times. The chain couples TRBV9 to TRBJ1-1, with 7 nucleotides matching TRBD1. After removal of 6 bases from V and 5 bases from J, the junction contained 10 bases not matched to a gene. CDR1 is SGDLS and CDR2 is YYNGEE in the germline V gene. This CDR3 has 14 amino acids. The CDR3, as DNA: TGTGCCAGCACCCTAGACAGGGAGGGAACTGAAGCTTTCTTT. It translates to CASTLDREGTEAFF.

This sequence joins TRBV5-1 and TRBJ2-5; 7 bases agree with TRBD2. V lost 4 bases and J lost 4; bases outside the gene matches: 13. This CDR3 is built from 16 residues. Per the germline V gene, CDR1 is SGHRS and CDR2 is YFSETQ. The CDR3 DNA sequence: TGCGCCAGCAGCGCCCCGTTGGGGGGGGTTGGAGAGACCCAGTACTTC. Translated, it gives CASSAPLGGVGETQYF. The full variable domain, with the rest looked up from reference TRBV5-1 and TRBJ2-5, is KAGVTQTPRYLIKTRGQQVTLSCSPISGHRSVSWYQQTPGQGLQFLFEYFSETQRNKGNFPGRFSGRQFSNSRSEMNVSTLELGDSALYLCASSAPLGGVGETQYFGPGTRLLVL.

This chain uses TRBV28 with TRBJ2-4; D might be TRBD1 or TRBD2, each matching 5 bases. This CDR3 has 16 residues. The germline gives CDR1 MDHEN, CDR2 SYDVKM. Trimming pared 1 base from V and 2 bases from J, leaving 12 bases between. As DNA, the CDR3 is TGTGCCAGCAGTTTATCAGGCCGGGGCCCCAAAAACATTCAGTACTTC. It yields the protein CASSLSGRGPKNIQYF.

This clone came up a few times. Written as DNA, the CDR3 is TGTGCCAGCACCGGGCCCGGTGGCGGGTTGTTCTTT. Translation: CASTGPGGGLFF. This chain uses TRBV27 with TRBJ1-1, with D unclear. Trimming took 7 bases from V and 14 from J, leaving 20 bases between them. CDR1 MNHEY and CDR2 SMNVEV come from the germline V gene (reference sequence). The length of the CDR3 is 12 residues.

This clone occurred a few times. The rearrangement uses TRBV29-1 and TRBJ2-3; TRBD2 matches 11 bases. CDR1 SQVTM and CDR2 ANQGSEA come from the germline V gene. V lost 4 bases, J lost 6 bases, and 6 bases stayed unmatched. The CDR3 covers 14 residues. The CDR3 nucleotides read TGCAGCGTTGCCCGACGGACTAGCGGGGATACGCAGTATTTT. The encoded protein is CSVARRTSGDTQYF.

V gene TRBV30 combines with J gene TRBJ2-7; 7 bases align to TRBD2. This CDR3 comprises 14 residues. Germline loops: CDR1 GTSNPN, CDR2 SVGIG (reference sequence). Trimming took 2 bases from V and 6 from J; bases not matched to a gene: 10. CDR3 coding DNA: TGTGCCTGGAGTTCGGCTAGCGGCTTCGTCGAGCAGTACTTC. It codes for CAWSSASGFVEQYF.

This clone was detected only a few times. The chain joins TRBV5-4 to TRBJ2-7; the D gene is possibly TRBD1 (5 bases). In germline, CDR1 is SGHNT, CDR2 YYREEE (reference sequence). V was pared by 0 bases and J by 1 base, with 8 bases between. The CDR3 runs 14 residues. In DNA, the CDR3 is TGTGCCAGCAGCTTGGGGACACCTTCCTACGAGCAGTACTTC. This gives the protein CASSLGTPSYEQYF.

This clone occurred a few times. The V and J genes are TRBV2 and TRBJ2-5, with D possibly matching TRBD1 (5 bases). Trimming cost V 6 bases and J 1 base, with 12 bases left between them. The CDR3 loop spans 14 amino acids. Germline CDR1 is SNHLY and CDR2 is FYNNEI. The CDR3 region has the DNA TGTGCCAGCAGCGCCCAACAGGCCCAAGAGACCCAGTACTTC. Its translation is CASSAQQAQETQYF. Variable domain in full (rest from reference TRBV2 and TRBJ2-5): EPEVTQTPSHQVTQMGQEVILRCVPISNHLYFYWYRQILGQKVEFLVSFYNNEISEKSEIFDDQFSVERPDGSNFTLKIRSTKLEDSAMYFCASSAQQAQETQYFGPGTRLLVL.

The table lists this clone with a few counts. This chain links TRBV7-2 with TRBJ2-3, with 9 nucleotides matching TRBD2. J was trimmed by 2 bases and V by 7 bases; bases with no gene match: 7. CDR1 and CDR2 from the germline V gene are SGHTA and FQGNSA. The CDR3 has 15 amino acids. CDR3 protein: CASTLSGGFTDTQYF. The CDR3 DNA sequence: TGTGCCAGCACCCTAAGCGGGGGGTTCACAGATACGCAGTATTTT.

The chain links TRBV15 to TRBJ2-2; 9 nucleotides align to TRBD1. This CDR3 comprises 18 residues. The germline gives CDR1 LNHNV, CDR2 YYDKDF (reference sequence). The trim removed 0 bases at V and 1 base at J, leaving 6 bases unmatched. The DNA for the CDR3 is TGTGCCACCAGCAGAGATTGGGGACAGGGAGAGAACACCGGGGAGCTGTTTTTT. This translates into CATSRDWGQGENTGELFF.

This clone was seen a few times. This chain connects TRBV5-6 to TRBJ2-6; tentatively, D is TRBD1 or TRBD2 (5 bases each). The CDR3 has 16 amino acids. Trimming shortened V by 0 bases and J by 0 bases, and 7 bases separated the two germline ends. Germline CDR1 SGHDT, CDR2 YYEEEE. CDR3: CASSLEGRSGANVLTF. In DNA, the CDR3 is TGTGCCAGCAGCTTGGAGGGACGCTCTGGGGCCAACGTCCTGACTTTC. Filled out from reference TRBV5-6 and TRBJ2-6, the complete variable domain reads DAGVTQSPTHLIKTRGQQVTLRCSPKSGHDTVSWYQQALGQGPQFIFQYYEEEERQRGNFPDRFSGHQFPNYSSELNVNALLLGDSALYLCASSLEGRSGANVLTFGAGSRLTVL.

This clone showed up just a few times. The DNA for the CDR3 is TGTGCCAGCAGCGTCGTGGGGTACGGCACAGATACGCAGTATTTT. It is translated as CASSVVGYGTDTQYF. The chain uses TRBV9 and TRBJ2-3; unclear D gene. The V gene's germline CDR1 is SGDLS and CDR2 YYNGEE. This CDR3 has 15 amino acids. Trimming cost V 2 bases and J 1 base, with 11 bases left between them.

This clone was counted only a few times. This sample also contains other DNA sequences that code for the same CDR3. This chain links TRBV7-2 with TRBJ2-7; 10 bases line up with TRBD2. The length of the CDR3 is 16 residues. The junction had 3 bases not matched to a gene; V was cut back by 1 base and J by 0 bases. Germline V gives CDR1 SGHTA, CDR2 FQGNSA. The CDR3 DNA reads as TGTGCCAGCAGCTTAGGGCCTAGCGGGGGCTCCTACGAGCAGTACTTC. It yields the protein CASSLGPSGGSYEQYF.